Shown below are 22 T cell receptor beta chains from a single sample sequenced in a study of cytomegalovirus exposure and HLA in healthy donors. The PCR was carried out with 60 Vbeta primers and 13 Jbeta primers. Assay: immunoSEQ multiplex PCR; the TCRdb copy retains only in-frame clones and omits some. This table has some 170,000 clones, around three quarters appearing once. Sequences were obtained from PBMCs. These receptors came from a man aged 40-55 years in good health and CMV-seronegative.

This clone was seen more than once but under ten times. The chain uses TRBV28 and TRBJ1-1; the D gene is possibly TRBD1 (5 bases). The CDR3 is 11 residues long. Germline lookup yields CDR1 MDHEN and CDR2 SYDVKM. This CDR3 is CATTANTEAFF. CDR3 DNA: TGTGCTACGACAGCGAACACTGAAGCTTTCTTT.

This clone showed up just once. The V gene is TRBV6-5, the J gene TRBJ2-7, with no clear D. CDR1 and CDR2 (germline): MNHEY, SVGAGI. This CDR3 contains 12 residues. V gave up 5 bases and J gave up 6 bases, with 11 bases separating them. The CDR3 sequence: CASSGPDSEQYF. The CDR3, as DNA: TGTGCCAGCAGTGGCCCTGACTCCGAGCAGTACTTC.

The chain carries TRBV5-5 and TRBJ1-5; 8 nucleotides agree with TRBD1. The CDR3 is made up of 19 amino acids. The trim removed 4 bases at V and 1 base at J, leaving 16 bases unmatched. Germline CDR1 is SGHKS and CDR2 is YYEKEE (reference sequence). CDR3 loop: CASSKVYRDRLLSNQPQHF. CDR3 nucleotide sequence: TGTGCCAGCAGCAAAGTCTACCGGGACAGGCTTTTGAGCAATCAGCCCCAGCATTTT.

The chain couples TRBV28 to TRBJ2-5, with 10 bases matching TRBD2. V was pared by 3 bases and J by 5 bases, with 3 bases of the junction left unmatched. The germline CDR1 and CDR2 sequences are MDHEN and SYDVKM. The CDR3 covers 14 residues. In nucleotides, the CDR3 is TGTGCCAGCAGTTTTCTAGCGGGAGCCGAGACCCAGTACTTC. It specifies CASSFLAGAETQYF.

The chain is built from TRBV6-6 and TRBJ1-4, with D possibly matching TRBD1 (6 bases). Looked up from germline, CDR1 is MNHNY and CDR2 is SVGAGI (reference sequence). CDR3 size: 14 residues. V lost 3 bases and J 8 bases, leaving 13 bases between the germline ends. The CDR3 bases are TGTGCCAGCAGTTATCAGGGGATCAGGGAAAAACTGTTTTTT. Its translation is CASSYQGIREKLFF.

The CDR3 sequence is CASSMDRGFNTF. The CDR3 nucleotides are TGTGCCAGCAGCATGGACAGGGGTTTTAACACCTTC. The rearrangement joins TRBV5-4 to TRBJ1-2, with 9 nucleotides matching TRBD1. Per germline, CDR1 SGHNT and CDR2 YYREEE (reference sequence). This CDR3 is 12 amino acids long. Trimming cost V 4 bases and J 12 bases; bases outside gene matches: 7. Variable domain in full (rest from reference TRBV5-4 and TRBJ1-2): ETGVTQSPTHLIKTRGQQVTLRCSSQSGHNTVSWYQQALGQGPQFIFQYYREEENGRGNFPPRFSGLQFPNYSSELNVNALELDDSALYLCASSMDRGFNTFGSGTRLTVV.

This CDR3 is CASSLGLVAGGGYTF. The CDR3 nucleotides read TGTGCCAGCAGCTTAGGCCTGGTCGCGGGGGGTGGCTACACCTTC. This sequence joins TRBV13 and TRBJ1-2, with D perhaps TRBD1 (5 bases). Trimming took 0 bases from V and 7 from J, leaving 15 bases between them. Germline-derived CDR1 and CDR2 are PRHDT and FYEKMQ (reference sequence). The CDR3 loop spans 15 amino acids.

The V and J genes are TRBV5-5 and TRBJ2-7; D gene unclear. The CDR3 sequence is 13 residues long. The V gene's germline CDR1 is SGHKS and CDR2 YYEKEE (reference sequence). The germline V and J ends were trimmed by 4 bases and 3 bases, with 11 bases remaining between them. The CDR3 region has the DNA TGTGCCAGCAGCCACGAGGAGCTCTACGAGCAGTACTTC. This gives the protein CASSHEELYEQYF.

Only a few counts were recorded for this clone. The chain employs TRBV4-3 and TRBJ2-5, with D possibly TRBD1 on 6 matching bases. The J call may not be correct, given that the DNA end is closer to TRBJ2-7. The germline V gene encodes CDR1 LGHNA and CDR2 YSLEER. The length of the CDR3 is 14 residues. The CDR3 protein is CASSQDRGPYEQYF. The DNA of the CDR3 is TGCGCCAGCAGCCAAGACAGGGGTCCCTACGAGCAGTACTTC.

This chain uses TRBV11-3 with TRBJ1-1, with TRBD1 as a possible D gene (5 bases). CDR3 length: 13 amino acids. The V and J ends lost 4 bases and 1 base respectively, with 7 bases between them. Germline CDR1 reads SGHNT; CDR2 reads YENEEA. Here the CDR3 reads CASSWQGNTEAFF. CDR3 sequence (DNA): TGTGCCAGCAGCTGGCAGGGGAACACTGAAGCTTTCTTT.

This clone was detected a few times. The V and J genes are TRBV28 and TRBJ2-7; tentatively, D is TRBD2 (6 bases). There are 12 residues in the CDR3. Looked up from germline, CDR1 is MDHEN and CDR2 is SYDVKM. The V gene lost 1 base and the J gene lost 8 bases, with 9 bases spanning the gap. As DNA, the CDR3 is TGTGCCAGCAGTTTATACGGGAGCAAGCAGTACTTC. The encoded protein is CASSLYGSKQYF.

V usage is TRBV2 and J usage is TRBJ2-1; TRBD2 matches at 8 bases. Germline lookup yields CDR1 SNHLY and CDR2 FYNNEI. V was pared by 4 bases and J by 1 base, with 3 bases of the junction left unmatched. The CDR3 sequence is 15 residues long. In nucleotides, the CDR3 is TGTGCCAGCAGTGGGCCGGGAGGGTCCTACAATGAGCAGTTCTTC. This encodes CASSGPGGSYNEQFF. Drawing the rest from reference TRBV2 and TRBJ2-1, the complete variable domain is EPEVTQTPSHQVTQMGQEVILRCVPISNHLYFYWYRQILGQKVEFLVSFYNNEISEKSEIFDDQFSVERPDGSNFTLKIRSTKLEDSAMYFCASSGPGGSYNEQFFGPGTRLTVL.

The rearrangement links TRBV7-8 to TRBJ2-7; 9 positions agree with TRBD1. V was pared by 5 bases and J by 4 bases, with 9 bases of the junction left unmatched. The V gene's germline CDR1 is SGHVS and CDR2 FQNEAQ. CDR3 length equals 15 residues. CDR3 coding DNA: TGTGCCAGCAGCCCAGCCGGGACAGGGTCATACGAGCAGTACTTC. As protein: CASSPAGTGSYEQYF.

The chain carries TRBV5-1 and TRBJ2-1; 9 bases agree with TRBD2. Germline CDR1 is SGHRS and CDR2 is YFSETQ. The ends lost 0 bases at V and 1 base at J; junction bases unmatched: 2. CDR3 length: 16 residues. The CDR3: CASSLVAGASYNEQFF. DNA for the CDR3: TGCGCCAGCAGCTTGGTAGCGGGAGCTTCCTACAATGAGCAGTTCTTC.

The chain links TRBV2 to TRBJ1-5; D uncertain. Between the trimmed V and J ends, which lost 4 bases and 7 bases, there was a span of 14 bases. Germline lookup yields CDR1 SNHLY and CDR2 FYNNEI. The CDR3 is 14 amino acids. CDR3 residues: CASSGREGGQPQHF. The CDR3 DNA reads TGTGCCAGCAGTGGGAGGGAGGGCGGGCAGCCCCAGCATTTT.

V is TRBV11-1 and J is TRBJ2-1, with TRBD2 matching 11 bases. The ends lost 1 base at V and 9 bases at J; junction bases unmatched: 5. This CDR3 has 15 residues. Looked up from germline, CDR1 is SGHAT and CDR2 is FQDESV (reference sequence). The DNA of the CDR3 is TGTGCCAGCAGCTTAGGGCTAGCGGGAGGATTTGAGCAGTTCTTC. Its translation is CASSLGLAGGFEQFF.

This clone was observed a few times. The J gene is TRBJ1-5, the V gene TRBV19; 7 positions agree with TRBD1. The CDR3 spans 14 residues. CDR1 is LNHDA and CDR2 is SQIVND in the germline V gene (reference sequence). The junction had 4 bases not matched to a gene; V was cut back by 1 base and J by 7 bases. The CDR3: CASSIGPGGQPQHF. The CDR3 region has the DNA TGTGCCAGTAGTATAGGTCCAGGGGGGCAGCCCCAGCATTTT.

CDR3 region: CAWLTGGTDGYTF. CDR3 in DNA: TGTGCCTGGCTCACAGGGGGCACAGATGGCTACACCTTC. This sequence joins TRBV30 and TRBJ1-2; 9 positions match TRBD1. Germline CDR1 reads GTSNPN; CDR2 reads SVGIG (reference sequence). This CDR3 spans 13 amino acids. Losses at the gene ends were 5 bases for V and 6 bases for J; bases not matched to a gene: 7.

The chain uses TRBV13 and TRBJ2-7; D ambiguous. The CDR3 runs 14 residues. The germline V gene has CDR1 PRHDT and CDR2 FYEKMQ (reference sequence). Trimming cost V 0 bases and J 1 base, with 7 bases left between them. Here the CDR3 reads CASSLGPGSYEQYF. CDR3 coding DNA: TGTGCCAGCAGCTTAGGCCCAGGATCCTACGAGCAGTACTTC.

This chain connects TRBV7-9 to TRBJ2-5; TRBD1 matches at 8 bases. CDR1 is SEHNR and CDR2 is FQNEAQ in the germline V gene (reference sequence). The length of the CDR3 is 16 residues. With 5 bases clipped from V and 2 bases from J, the junction kept 10 bases outside the gene matches. CDR3 sequence (DNA): TGTGCCAGCAGCCCAGGGGACAGGTGGGGACAAGAGACCCAGTACTTC. It specifies CASSPGDRWGQETQYF.

This sequence joins TRBV19 and TRBJ2-2; 9 bases fit TRBD2. With V trimmed by 5 bases and J by 5 bases, 12 bases remained unmatched. The CDR3 is made up of 17 amino acids. Per the germline V gene, CDR1 is LNHDA and CDR2 is SQIVND (reference sequence). The chain's CDR3 is CASSPHLAGGRTGELFF. As DNA, the CDR3 is TGTGCCAGTAGTCCACACCTGGCGGGAGGGCGGACCGGGGAGCTGTTTTTT.

The chain couples TRBV7-2 to TRBJ2-4; weak D call: TRBD2 (5 bases). Germline-derived CDR1 and CDR2 are SGHTA and FQGNSA. V gave up 5 bases and J gave up 5 bases, with 10 bases separating them. The CDR3 loop spans 13 amino acids. CDR3 sequence reads: CASSRYGENIQYF. The CDR3 nucleotides read TGTGCCAGCAGCAGATACGGGGAAAACATTCAGTACTTC.